These T cell receptor beta chains were read from a single sample in a study of response to subunit inactivated influenza vaccine. TCRdb re-derived calls from the RT-PCR reads in MiXCR, one entry per CDR3 protein. The profile shows more than 150,000 distinct CDR3 sequences, around 9% of them singletons. The sample consisted of non-naive T cells sorted from PBMCs, taken on the day of vaccination. Receptors originate from a man between 50 and 59 years old who received an inactivated influenza vaccine. CDR3s leave out the opening cysteine and the closing phenylalanine or tryptophan. Each record gives: CDR3 length, J gene, V gene, CDR3 protein.

length: 14; J: TRBJ2-3; V: TRBV4-2; CDR3: ASSQEGGGSGTTQY
length: 14; J: TRBJ2-1; V: TRBV5-1; CDR3: ASSFTSGGPNNEQF
length: 12; J: TRBJ2-1; V: TRBV7-9; CDR3: ASSLAHGYNEQF
length: 11; J: TRBJ1-2; V: TRBV20-1; CDR3: SARAGDRESYT
length: 14; J: TRBJ2-5; V: TRBV12-3/TRBV12-4; CDR3: ASSLGLAGELETQY
length: 15; J: TRBJ2-2; V: TRBV9; CDR3: ASSVYLAGGNTGELF
length: 13; J: TRBJ2-1; V: TRBV5-6; CDR3: ASSSPGTAFNEQF
length: 13; J: TRBJ2-3; V: TRBV7-2; CDR3: ASSLGQGYTDTQY
length: 11; J: TRBJ2-2; V: TRBV7-7; CDR3: ASSLGVGGELF
length: 10; J: TRBJ2-7; V: TRBV6-5; CDR3: ASSPKGSEQY
length: 14; J: TRBJ2-4; V: TRBV28; CDR3: ASSSLLAGAINIQY
length: 11; J: TRBJ2-5; V: TRBV24-1; CDR3: ATSAVGGETQY
length: 14; J: TRBJ2-2; V: TRBV9; CDR3: ASSVGGSGSTGELF
length: 13; J: TRBJ1-5; V: TRBV30; CDR3: AWSVTGPSNQPQH
length: 11; J: TRBJ2-5; V: TRBV7-2; CDR3: ASSLWLQETQY
length: 14; J: TRBJ2-1; V: TRBV12-3/TRBV12-4; CDR3: ASSRGQGRAYNEQF
length: 13; J: TRBJ1-5; V: TRBV20-1; CDR3: CARGQMGSNQPQH
length: 16; J: TRBJ2-6; V: TRBV18; CDR3: ASSRFGDWASGANVLT
length: 13; J: TRBJ2-5; V: TRBV28; CDR3: ASCGQGHPQETQY
length: 13; J: TRBJ2-1; V: TRBV12-3/TRBV12-4; CDR3: ASSPQGGNYNEQF
length: 13; J: TRBJ1-6; V: TRBV27; CDR3: ASSLVGTGGSPLH
length: 11; J: TRBJ2-3; V: TRBV2; CDR3: ASSGTGTDTQY
length: 13; J: TRBJ2-7; V: TRBV18; CDR3: ASSELAGEGYEQY
length: 14; J: TRBJ2-1; V: TRBV4-1; CDR3: ASSHTTGLARNEQF
length: 14; J: TRBJ2-1; V: TRBV15; CDR3: ATSRTSGRVANEQF
length: 12; J: TRBJ1-2; V: TRBV20-1; CDR3: SARQVLINYGYT
length: 9; J: TRBJ2-1; V: TRBV10-3; CDR3: AINDRNEQF
length: 10; J: TRBJ1-2; V: TRBV7-2; CDR3: ASSFDRRGYT
length: 14; J: TRBJ1-3; V: TRBV15; CDR3: ATSRVGGLSGNTIY
length: 14; J: TRBJ2-2; V: TRBV4-3; CDR3: ASSQIGGGAGGELF
length: 12; J: TRBJ2-5; V: TRBV29-1; CDR3: SVDLLLPQETQY